The source of this T cell receptor (beta chain) is a study of OX40 agonist ivuxolimab in advanced cancers. Overall study: Patients with prior anti-PD-1, anti-PD-L1 or anti-CTLA-4 therapy were eligible; approximately 37% had some.

Whole-study results and caveats: Expanded clones were, on average, more numerous among CD8+ T cells than CD4+. There was clonal expansion of CD4+ and CD8+ blood T cells by week 6 at 0.1 to 3.0 mg/kg.

This CDR3 comprises 17 residues. Germline CDR1 is SGHKS and CDR2 is YYEKEE (reference sequence). Trimming left V 1 base short and J 2 bases short, with 18 bases between. As concerns this clone: The antigen remains undetermined.

Assay: immunoSEQ multiplex PCR; the TCRdb copy retains only in-frame clones and omits some. The sample yields nearly 85,000 clones, 65% to 90% seen once. People who had autoimmune disease history or systemic immunosuppression were excluded. The material sequenced was CD4+ or CD8+ T cells sorted from blood, taken in a trial of the OX40 agonist ivuxolimab. This rearrangement joins TRBV5-5 to TRBJ1-1, with D possibly TRBD1 on 5 matching bases. This clonotype was sampled from an adult with an advanced solid tumor such as melanoma, head and neck, liver or kidney cancer. The CDR3 loop is CASSLLFSGHANTEAFF. The CDR3 region has the DNA TGTGCCAGCAGCTTGTTATTCTCTGGACACGCTAACACTGAAGCTTTCTTT.